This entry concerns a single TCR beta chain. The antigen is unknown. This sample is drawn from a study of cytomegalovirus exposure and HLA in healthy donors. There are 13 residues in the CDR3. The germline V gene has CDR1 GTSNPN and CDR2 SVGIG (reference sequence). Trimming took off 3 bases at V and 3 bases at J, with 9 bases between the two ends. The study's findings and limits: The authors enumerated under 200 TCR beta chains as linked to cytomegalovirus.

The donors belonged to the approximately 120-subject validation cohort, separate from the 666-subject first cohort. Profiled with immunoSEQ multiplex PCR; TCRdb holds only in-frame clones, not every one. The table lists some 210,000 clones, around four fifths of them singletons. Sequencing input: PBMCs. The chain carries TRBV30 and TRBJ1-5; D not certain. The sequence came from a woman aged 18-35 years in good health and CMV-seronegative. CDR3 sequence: CAWRASDNQPQHF. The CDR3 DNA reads TGTGCCTGGAGGGCCAGTGACAATCAGCCCCAGCATTTT.